This TCR beta chain was found in a study of regulatory T cells in long-lasting Graves disease. Trimming took 1 base from V and 5 from J, leaving 8 bases between them. The V gene's germline CDR1 is SNHLY and CDR2 FYNNEI. The length of the CDR3 is 13 residues. This clonotype was seen many times. Stated time point: persistent/refractory GD, antithyroid drugs over 5 years with positive TRAb. Following extraction of RNA from PBMCs, that RNA was used to make the TCR library. Arm-PCR of CDR3 regions with iRepertoire HTBI primers generated TCR beta libraries. MiXCR, run by TCRdb on the multiplex PCR reads, gives a single entry per CDR3 protein. The repertoire has 350,000 to 450,000 distinct CDR3 sequences, 20% of them found once; the top ten carry 20% to 25%.

This clonotype was sampled from a female donor with Graves disease. The specimen was peripheral blood mononuclear cells (PBMCs), collected when the disease was refractory, from a patient treated with antithyroid drugs. This chain connects TRBV2 to TRBJ1-2, with D uncertain. CDR3 in amino acids: CASSEDVLYGYTF. CDR3 in DNA: TGTGCCAGCAGTGAAGACGTGCTATATGGCTACACCTTC.